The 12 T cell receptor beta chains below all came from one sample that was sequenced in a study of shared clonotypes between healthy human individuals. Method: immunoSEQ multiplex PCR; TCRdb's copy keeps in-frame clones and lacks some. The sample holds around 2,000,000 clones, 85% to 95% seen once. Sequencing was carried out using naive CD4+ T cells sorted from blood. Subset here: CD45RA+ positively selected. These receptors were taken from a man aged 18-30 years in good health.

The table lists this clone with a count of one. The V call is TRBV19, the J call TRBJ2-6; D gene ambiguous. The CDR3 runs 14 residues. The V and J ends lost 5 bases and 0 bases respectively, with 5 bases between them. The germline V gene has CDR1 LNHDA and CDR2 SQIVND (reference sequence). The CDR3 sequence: CASSLGSGANVLTF. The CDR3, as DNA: TGTGCCAGTAGTCTAGGCTCTGGGGCCAACGTCCTGACTTTC.

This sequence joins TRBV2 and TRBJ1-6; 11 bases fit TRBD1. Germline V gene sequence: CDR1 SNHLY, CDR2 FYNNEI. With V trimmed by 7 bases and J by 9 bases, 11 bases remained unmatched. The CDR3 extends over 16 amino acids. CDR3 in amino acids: CASTGQGARSSSPLHF. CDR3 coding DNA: TGTGCCAGCACAGGACAGGGGGCGCGGTCAAGTTCACCCCTCCACTTT.

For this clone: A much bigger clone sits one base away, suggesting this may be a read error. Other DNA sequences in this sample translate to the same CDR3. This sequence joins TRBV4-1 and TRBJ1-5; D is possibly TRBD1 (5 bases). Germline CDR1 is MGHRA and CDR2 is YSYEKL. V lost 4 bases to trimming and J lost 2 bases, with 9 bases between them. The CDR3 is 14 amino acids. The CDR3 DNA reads TGCGCCAGCAGCCCAGGGACGGGCAATCAGCCCCAGCATTTT. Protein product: CASSPGTGNQPQHF.

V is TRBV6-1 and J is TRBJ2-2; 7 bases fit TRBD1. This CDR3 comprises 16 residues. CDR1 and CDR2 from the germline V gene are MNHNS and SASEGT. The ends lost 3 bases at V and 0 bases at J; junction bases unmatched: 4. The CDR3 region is CASSDRGTANTGELFF. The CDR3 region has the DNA TGTGCCAGCAGTGATAGAGGGACAGCGAACACCGGGGAGCTGTTTTTT.

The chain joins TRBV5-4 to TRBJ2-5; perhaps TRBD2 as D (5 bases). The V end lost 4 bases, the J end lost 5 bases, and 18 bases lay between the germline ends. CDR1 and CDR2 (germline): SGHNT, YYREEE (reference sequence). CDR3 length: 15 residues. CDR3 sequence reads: CASSPTRGVGETQYF. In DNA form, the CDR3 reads TGTGCCAGCAGCCCAACCCGGGGTGTAGGGGAGACCCAGTACTTC.

CDR3 residues: CASSPVWGGRNQPQHF. In nucleotides, the CDR3 is TGTGCCAGCAGTCCCGTTTGGGGGGGCCGGAATCAGCCCCAGCATTTT. This sequence joins TRBV6-4 and TRBJ1-5; D might be TRBD1 (6 bases). Germline assignment: CDR1 MRHNA and CDR2 SNTAGT. The CDR3 spans 16 residues. The ends were cut back, 5 bases at V and 4 bases at J, with 18 bases in the middle.

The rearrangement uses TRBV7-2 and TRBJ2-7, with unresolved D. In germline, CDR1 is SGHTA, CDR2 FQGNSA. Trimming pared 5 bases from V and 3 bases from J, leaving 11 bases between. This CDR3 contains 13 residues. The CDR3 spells CASSRRQGYEQYF. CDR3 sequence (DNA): TGTGCCAGCAGCCGACGACAAGGCTACGAGCAGTACTTC.

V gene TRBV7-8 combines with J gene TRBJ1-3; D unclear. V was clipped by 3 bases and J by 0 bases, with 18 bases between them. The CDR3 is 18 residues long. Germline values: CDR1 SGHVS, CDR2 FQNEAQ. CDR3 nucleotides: TGTGCCAGCAGCTTGTTGTCCGGAGATACGTACTCTGGAAACACCATATATTTT. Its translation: CASSLLSGDTYSGNTIYF.

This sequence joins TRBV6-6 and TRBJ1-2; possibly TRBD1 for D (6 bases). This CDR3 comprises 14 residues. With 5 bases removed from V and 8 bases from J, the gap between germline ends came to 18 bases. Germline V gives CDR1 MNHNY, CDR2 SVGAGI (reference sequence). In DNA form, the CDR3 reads TGTGCCAGCAGTGCATACAGGGTGGCGGAGGGCTACACCTTC. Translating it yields CASSAYRVAEGYTF.

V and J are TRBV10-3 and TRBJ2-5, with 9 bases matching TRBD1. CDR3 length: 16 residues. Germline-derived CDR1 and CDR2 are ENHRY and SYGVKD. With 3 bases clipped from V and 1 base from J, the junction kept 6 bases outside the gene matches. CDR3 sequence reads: CAISERTGGVQETQYF. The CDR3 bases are TGTGCCATCAGTGAACGTACAGGGGGCGTCCAAGAGACCCAGTACTTC.

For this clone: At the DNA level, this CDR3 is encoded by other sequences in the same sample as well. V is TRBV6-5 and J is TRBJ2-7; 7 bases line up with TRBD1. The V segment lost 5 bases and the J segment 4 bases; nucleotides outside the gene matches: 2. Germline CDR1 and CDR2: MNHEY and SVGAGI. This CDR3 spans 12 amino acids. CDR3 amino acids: CASSRTGYEQYF. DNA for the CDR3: TGTGCCAGCAGTAGGACAGGTTACGAGCAGTACTTC.

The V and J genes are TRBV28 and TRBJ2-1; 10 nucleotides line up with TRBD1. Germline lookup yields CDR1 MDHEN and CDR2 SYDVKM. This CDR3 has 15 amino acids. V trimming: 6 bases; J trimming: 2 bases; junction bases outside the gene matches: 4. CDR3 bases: TGTGCCAGCAGCCGGACAGGGGGAACCTACAATGAGCAGTTCTTC. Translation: CASSRTGGTYNEQFF.